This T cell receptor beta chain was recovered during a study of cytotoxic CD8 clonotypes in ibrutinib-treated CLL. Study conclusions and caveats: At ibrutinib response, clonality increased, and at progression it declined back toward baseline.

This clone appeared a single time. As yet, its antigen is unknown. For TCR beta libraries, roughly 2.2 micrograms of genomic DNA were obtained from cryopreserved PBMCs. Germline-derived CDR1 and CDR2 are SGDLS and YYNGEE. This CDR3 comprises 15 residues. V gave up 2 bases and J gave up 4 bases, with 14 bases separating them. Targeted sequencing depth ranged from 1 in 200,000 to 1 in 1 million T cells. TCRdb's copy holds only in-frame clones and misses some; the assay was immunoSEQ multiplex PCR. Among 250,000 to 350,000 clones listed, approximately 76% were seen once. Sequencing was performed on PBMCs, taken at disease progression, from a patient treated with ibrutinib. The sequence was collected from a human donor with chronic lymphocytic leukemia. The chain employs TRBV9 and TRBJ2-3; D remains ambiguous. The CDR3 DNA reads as TGTGCCAGCAGCGTTAGTCTAGGAGTCCCAGATACGCAGTATTTT. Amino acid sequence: CASSVSLGVPDTQYF. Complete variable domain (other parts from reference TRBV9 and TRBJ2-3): DSGVTQTPKHLITATGQRVTLRCSPRSGDLSVYWYQQSLDQGLQFLIQYYNGEERAKGNILERFSAQQFPDLHSELNLSSLELGDSALYFCASSVSLGVPDTQYFGPGTRLTVL.